This passage covers 23 T cell receptor beta chains from one sample sequenced in a study of shared clonotypes between healthy human individuals (dated by TCRdb to about 2020). The method behind the library was the immunoSEQ multiplex PCR assay. The clones in this table, taken by TCRdb from immuneACCESS, are in-frame only. Not every clone is retained; where verified, under half of the shortfall comes from an unresolved V gene, and the cause of the rest is unknown. This sample gives some 2.3 million clones in total; over 90% of them show up just once. The leading ten clones occupy under 0.45% of the sample. What was sequenced was naive CD4+ T cells from PBMCs. Per the publication, the cell subset or site label means: CD45RA+ positively selected. These receptors were collected from a man in his late teens or twenties in good health. Some clones in this sample may be carry-over from other donors' samples.

The rearrangement links TRBV11-2 to TRBJ2-1, with TRBD2 identical over 12 bases. The CDR3 spans 15 residues. Germline V CDR1 and CDR2: SGHAT, FQNNGV. Trimming removed 5 bases from V and 6 bases from J; junction bases left unmatched: 5. The CDR3 DNA is TGTGCCAGCAGCCCGCTAGCGGGAGGGACCAATGAGCAGTTCTTC. It translates to CASSPLAGGTNEQFF.

The chain carries TRBV18 and TRBJ2-6; tentative D call: TRBD1 (6 bases). The CDR3 has 17 residues. CDR1 and CDR2 (germline): KGHSH, LQKENI. V was clipped by 2 bases and J by 0 bases, with 11 bases between them. The CDR3 nucleotides read TGTGCCAGCTCACCAACAGGGCCCTCCTCTGGGGCCAACGTCCTGACTTTC. Translating it yields CASSPTGPSSGANVLTF.

The chain joins TRBV4-1 to TRBJ2-3; 12 bases are a match to TRBD2. The CDR3 is 15 amino acids. Germline V gene sequence: CDR1 MGHRA, CDR2 YSYEKL. V was pared by 0 bases and J by 5 bases, with 0 bases of the junction left unmatched. The CDR3 sequence is CASSQEGLAGDTQYF. Here the CDR3 DNA reads TGCGCCAGCAGCCAAGAGGGACTAGCGGGAGATACGCAGTATTTT.

The chain joins TRBV6-6 to TRBJ2-7; D remains unclear. The CDR3 has 11 residues. The V gene's germline CDR1 is MNHNY and CDR2 SVGAGI (reference sequence). Trimming took off 5 bases at V and 7 bases at J, with 9 bases between the two ends. DNA of the CDR3: TGTGCCAGCAGTCCAACGTGGGAGCAGTACTTC. The encoded protein is CASSPTWEQYF.

This sequence joins TRBV4-1 and TRBJ2-1; 7 bases align to TRBD1. Germline trimming cut 1 base from V and 4 bases from J; bases unmatched to any gene: 13. The CDR3 runs 18 residues. Germline V CDR1 and CDR2: MGHRA, YSYEKL. The CDR3 sequence: CASSQVIGGQLIYNEQFF. DNA for the CDR3: TGCGCCAGCAGCCAAGTTATAGGGGGACAGCTAATATACAATGAGCAGTTCTTC.

This clone was observed a single time. This chain joins TRBV19 and TRBJ2-5; 8 nucleotides match TRBD1. Germline V gene data show CDR1 as LNHDA and CDR2 as SQIVND (reference sequence). With V trimmed by 6 bases and J by 1 base, 7 bases remained unmatched. This CDR3 region has 15 residues. The CDR3 nucleotides read TGTGCCAGTAGAACACCAGGGACAGGCCAAGAGACCCAGTACTTC. Its translation: CASRTPGTGQETQYF.

In DNA form, the CDR3 reads TGCAGCGTTTTCGGACCTAGGACAGGCGGCTACACCTTC. Translated, it gives CSVFGPRTGGYTF. The chain couples TRBV29-1 to TRBJ1-2; 7 bases agree with TRBD1. The germline V gene encodes CDR1 SQVTM and CDR2 ANQGSEA. Trimming took 5 bases from V and 8 from J; bases not matched to a gene: 11. CDR3 length: 13 residues.

V usage is TRBV5-1 and J usage is TRBJ1-3; weak D call: TRBD1 (6 bases). Looked up from germline, CDR1 is SGHRS and CDR2 is YFSETQ. The V end lost 2 bases, the J end lost 0 bases, and 9 bases lay between the germline ends. This CDR3 comprises 15 residues. The CDR3 here is CASSLQGLSGNTIYF. The CDR3 DNA reads TGCGCCAGCAGCTTACAGGGCCTCTCTGGAAACACCATATATTTT.

V gene TRBV7-2 combines with J gene TRBJ1-1, with D uncertain. Germline-derived CDR1 and CDR2 are SGHTA and FQGNSA. The CDR3 length is 16 residues. V shed 4 bases and J shed 4 bases, with 19 bases lying between them. The CDR3: CASSSSPIGVATEAFF. The DNA for the CDR3 is TGTGCCAGCAGCTCGTCCCCGATCGGGGTGGCCACTGAAGCTTTCTTT.

Details on this clone: The same CDR3 can be traced to other DNA sequences in this sample. V and J are TRBV7-6 and TRBJ2-7; D possibly corresponds to TRBD1 (6 bases). Germline values: CDR1 SGHVS, CDR2 FNYEAQ. Trimming removed 4 bases at V and 1 base at J, with 8 bases between. This CDR3 region has 13 residues. The CDR3 DNA reads TGTGCCAGCAGCTCAGGACAGTCCTACGAGCAGTACTTC. This gives the protein CASSSGQSYEQYF.

The gene calls are TRBV21-1 and TRBJ2-7; the DNA was not compared with TRBD1, the D call given in the table. TRBV21-1 is marked as a pseudogene. CDR3 length: 16 residues. The DNA for the CDR3 is TGTGCCAGCAGCAAACCCCCAGGGGGCACGGACTACGAGCAGTACTTC. It codes for CASSKPPGGTDYEQYF.

The gene calls are TRBV27 and TRBJ1-2, with TRBD1 matching over 11 bases. Germline loops: CDR1 MNHEY, CDR2 SMNVEV (reference sequence). The length of the CDR3 is 14 residues. Germline trimming cut 4 bases from V and 8 bases from J; bases unmatched to any gene: 6. This CDR3 reads CASSSGQGAEGYTF. The CDR3 DNA reads as TGTGCCAGCAGTTCAGGACAGGGGGCAGAAGGCTACACCTTC.

This sequence joins TRBV9 and TRBJ2-1; 7 nucleotides agree with TRBD1. Germline loops: CDR1 SGDLS, CDR2 YYNGEE. V lost 2 bases to trimming and J lost 12 bases; unmatched junction nucleotides: 8. The CDR3 has 13 residues. For the CDR3, the DNA is TGTGCCAGCAGCGTTAACAGGGGATCGATGCAGTTCTTC. Translating it yields CASSVNRGSMQFF.

The chain combines TRBV5-4 with TRBJ2-6; D gene ambiguous. In germline, CDR1 is SGHNT, CDR2 YYREEE (reference sequence). The ends were cut back, 2 bases at V and 1 base at J, with 10 bases in the middle. The CDR3 has 16 amino acids. CDR3 in DNA: TGTGCCAGCAGCTTTCTCGACGTATCTGGGGCCAACGTCCTGACTTTC. It yields the protein CASSFLDVSGANVLTF.

This clone was found a few times. The chain links TRBV9 to TRBJ1-1; TRBD1 matches 12 bases. This CDR3 has 16 residues. Germline V gene lookup returns CDR1 SGDLS and CDR2 YYNGEE. After removal of 2 bases from V and 4 bases from J, the junction contained 6 bases not matched to a gene. The chain's CDR3 is CASSVVGQGASTEAFF. CDR3 nucleotides: TGTGCCAGCAGCGTCGTGGGACAGGGGGCCAGCACTGAAGCTTTCTTT.

This sequence joins TRBV5-1 and TRBJ2-7; 9 nucleotides agree with TRBD2. From germline, CDR1 is SGHRS and CDR2 YFSETQ. The CDR3 is 15 residues long. V shed 4 bases, J shed 7 bases, and the junction held 12 bases outside the gene matches. The CDR3 protein is CASSPPLAGGSEQYF. In DNA, the CDR3 is TGCGCCAGCAGCCCTCCTTTGGCGGGAGGGAGTGAGCAGTACTTC. Complete variable domain (other parts from reference TRBV5-1 and TRBJ2-7): KAGVTQTPRYLIKTRGQQVTLSCSPISGHRSVSWYQQTPGQGLQFLFEYFSETQRNKGNFPGRFSGRQFSNSRSEMNVSTLELGDSALYLCASSPPLAGGSEQYFGPGTRLTVT.

This clone was recorded a few times. The J gene is TRBJ1-1, the V gene TRBV7-9; D is uncertain. CDR1 SEHNR and CDR2 FQNEAQ come from the germline V gene (reference sequence). CDR3 length: 14 amino acids. Trimming took 7 bases from V and 1 from J, leaving 13 bases between them. The CDR3 nucleotides read TGTGCCAGCACCCCCGGAGGAACGAACACTGAAGCTTTCTTT. This sequence encodes CASTPGGTNTEAFF.

The chain uses TRBV12-2 and TRBJ1-2; TRBD1, the D gene given by the table, was not confirmed from the DNA. TRBV12-2 is noted as a pseudogene. The CDR3 loop spans 16 amino acids. CDR3 coding DNA: TGTGCAAGTCGCTTAGTCTTGTGGACAGGGAACTATGGCTACACCTTC. Its protein product is CASRLVLWTGNYGYTF.

The J gene is TRBJ2-1, the V gene TRBV9; D gene unclear. The CDR3 runs to 13 residues. Germline V gene data show CDR1 as SGDLS and CDR2 as YYNGEE. With 0 bases removed from V and 9 bases from J, the gap between germline ends came to 10 bases. The CDR3 loop is CASSVVVAGEQFF. The CDR3 DNA reads as TGTGCCAGCAGCGTAGTAGTGGCTGGTGAGCAGTTCTTC.

The V and J genes are TRBV5-6 and TRBJ2-3, with 11 bases identical to TRBD1. The germline gives CDR1 SGHDT, CDR2 YYEEEE. The CDR3 consists of 14 residues. V dropped 5 bases and J dropped 3; count of bases not matched to a gene: 2. CDR3 sequence: CASRRDRGTDTQYF. DNA for the CDR3: TGTGCCAGCAGACGGGACAGGGGGACAGATACGCAGTATTTT.

With respect to this clone: Other DNA sequences in the sample encode the same CDR3. V is TRBV19 and J is TRBJ1-1; unclear D gene. V was clipped by 3 bases and J by 3 bases, with 8 bases between them. This CDR3 region has 13 residues. CDR1 and CDR2 from the germline V gene are LNHDA and SQIVND (reference sequence). CDR3 residues: CASSIERDTEAFF. CDR3 nucleotides: TGTGCCAGTAGTATTGAGCGGGACACTGAAGCTTTCTTT. Based on the CDR3 plus reference TRBV19 and TRBJ1-1, the full variable domain is DGGITQSPKYLFRKEGQNVTLSCEQNLNHDAMYWYRQDPGQGLRLIYYSQIVNDFQKGDIAEGYSVSREKKESFPLTVTSAQKNPTAFYLCASSIERDTEAFFGQGTRLTVV.

CDR3 DNA sequence: TGTGCCAGCAGTTTTTGGTCCCTACGGGGGGATACGCAGTATTTT. It yields the protein CASSFWSLRGDTQYF. The J gene is TRBJ2-3, the V gene TRBV27; possible D gene TRBD2, 6 bases. Germline V gives CDR1 MNHEY, CDR2 SMNVEV (reference sequence). The ends were cut back, 3 bases at V and 6 bases at J, with 16 bases in the middle. The CDR3 length is 15 residues.

The V call is TRBV7-9, the J call TRBJ2-5; D is unclear. The CDR3 sequence is 12 residues long. The V end lost 1 base, the J end lost 7 bases, and 7 bases lay between the germline ends. CDR1 is SEHNR, CDR2 FQNEAQ, per germline (reference sequence). In DNA, the CDR3 is TGTGCCAGCAGCTTAGTGGGTGGGACCCAGTACTTC. Its translation is CASSLVGGTQYF.